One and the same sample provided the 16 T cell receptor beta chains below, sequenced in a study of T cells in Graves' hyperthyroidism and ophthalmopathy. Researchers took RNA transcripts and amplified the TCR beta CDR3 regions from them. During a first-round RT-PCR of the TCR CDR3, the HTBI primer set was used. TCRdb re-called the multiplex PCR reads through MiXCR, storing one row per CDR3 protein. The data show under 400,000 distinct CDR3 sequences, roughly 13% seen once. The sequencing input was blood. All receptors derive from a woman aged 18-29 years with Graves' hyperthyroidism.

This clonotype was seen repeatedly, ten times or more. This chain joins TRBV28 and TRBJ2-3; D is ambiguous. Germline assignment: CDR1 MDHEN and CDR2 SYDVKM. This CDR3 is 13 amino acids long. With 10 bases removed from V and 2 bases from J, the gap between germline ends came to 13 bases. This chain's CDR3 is CATETHLTDTQYF. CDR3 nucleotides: TGTGCCACCGAGACTCACCTCACAGATACGCAGTATTTT. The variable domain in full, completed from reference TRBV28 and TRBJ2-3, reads DVKVTQSSRYLVKRTGEKVFLECVQDMDHENMFWYRQDPGLGLRLIYFSYDVKMKEKGDIPEGYSVSREKKERFSLILESASTNQTSMYLCATETHLTDTQYFGPGTRLTVL.

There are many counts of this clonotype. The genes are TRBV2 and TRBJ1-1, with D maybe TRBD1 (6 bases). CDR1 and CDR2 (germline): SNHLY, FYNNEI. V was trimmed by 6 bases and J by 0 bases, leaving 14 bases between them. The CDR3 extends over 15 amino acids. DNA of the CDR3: TGTGCCAGCAGGAAAAGGACAGCGTTGAACACTGAAGCTTTCTTT. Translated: CASRKRTALNTEAFF.

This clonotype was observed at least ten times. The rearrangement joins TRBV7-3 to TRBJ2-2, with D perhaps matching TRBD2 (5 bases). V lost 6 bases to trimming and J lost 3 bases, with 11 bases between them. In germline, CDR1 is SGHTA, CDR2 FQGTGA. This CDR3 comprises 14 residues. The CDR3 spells CASSPGRDTGELFF. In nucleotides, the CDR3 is TGTGCCAGCAGTCCGGGAAGGGACACCGGGGAGCTGTTTTTT.

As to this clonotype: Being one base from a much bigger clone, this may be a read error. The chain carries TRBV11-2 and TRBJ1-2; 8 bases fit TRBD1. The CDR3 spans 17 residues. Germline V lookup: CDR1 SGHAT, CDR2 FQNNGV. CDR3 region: CAGSLDLSRTGIYGYTF. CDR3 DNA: TGTGCCGGCAGCTTAGATCTTTCCAGGACAGGGATCTATGGCTACACCTTC. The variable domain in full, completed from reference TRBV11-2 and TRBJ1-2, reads EAGVAQSPRYKIIEKRQSVAFWCNPISGHATLYWYQQILGQGPKLLIQFQNNGVVDDSQLPKDRFSAERLKGVDSTLKIQPAKLEDSAVYLCAGSLDLSRTGIYGYTFGSGTRLTVV.

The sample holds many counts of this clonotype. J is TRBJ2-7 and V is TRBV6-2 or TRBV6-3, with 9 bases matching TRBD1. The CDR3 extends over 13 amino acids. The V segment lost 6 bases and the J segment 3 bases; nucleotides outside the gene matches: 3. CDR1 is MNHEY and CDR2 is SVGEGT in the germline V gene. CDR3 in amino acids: CASRTGGSYEQYF. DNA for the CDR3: TGTGCCAGCAGGACAGGGGGGAGCTACGAGCAGTACTTC.

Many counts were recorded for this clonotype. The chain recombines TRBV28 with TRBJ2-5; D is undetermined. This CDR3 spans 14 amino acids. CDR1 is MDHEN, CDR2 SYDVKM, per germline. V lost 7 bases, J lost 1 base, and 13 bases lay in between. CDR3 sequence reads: CASTPVQLQETQYF. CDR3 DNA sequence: TGTGCCAGCACACCGGTACAACTCCAAGAGACCCAGTACTTC. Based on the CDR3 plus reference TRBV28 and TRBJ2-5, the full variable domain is DVKVTQSSRYLVKRTGEKVFLECVQDMDHENMFWYRQDPGLGLRLIYFSYDVKMKEKGDIPEGYSVSREKKERFSLILESASTNQTSMYLCASTPVQLQETQYFGPGTRLLVL.

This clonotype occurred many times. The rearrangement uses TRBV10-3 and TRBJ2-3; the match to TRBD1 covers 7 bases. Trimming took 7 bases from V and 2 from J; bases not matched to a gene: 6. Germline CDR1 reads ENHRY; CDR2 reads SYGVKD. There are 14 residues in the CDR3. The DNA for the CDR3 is TGTGCCATCAAGGACAGGAGAGACACAGATACGCAGTATTTT. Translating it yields CAIKDRRDTDTQYF.

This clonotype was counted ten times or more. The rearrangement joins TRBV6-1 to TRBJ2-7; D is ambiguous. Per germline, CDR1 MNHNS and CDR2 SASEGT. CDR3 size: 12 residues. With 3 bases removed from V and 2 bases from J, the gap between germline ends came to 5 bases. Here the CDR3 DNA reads TGTGCCAGCAGTGACAGAACCTACGAGCAGTACTTC. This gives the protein CASSDRTYEQYF.

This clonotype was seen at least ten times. CDR3 sequence: CASRKSGGTGAFF. The CDR3 DNA reads TGTGCCAGCAGAAAGTCAGGAGGGACGGGCGCTTTCTTT. This chain links TRBV28 with TRBJ1-1, with TRBD1 as a possible D gene (5 bases). This CDR3 is 13 amino acids long. Trimming pared 6 bases from V and 11 bases from J, leaving 19 bases between. The germline V gene encodes CDR1 MDHEN and CDR2 SYDVKM. Variable domain in full (rest from reference TRBV28 and TRBJ1-1): DVKVTQSSRYLVKRTGEKVFLECVQDMDHENMFWYRQDPGLGLRLIYFSYDVKMKEKGDIPEGYSVSREKKERFSLILESASTNQTSMYLCASRKSGGTGAFFGQGTRLTVV.

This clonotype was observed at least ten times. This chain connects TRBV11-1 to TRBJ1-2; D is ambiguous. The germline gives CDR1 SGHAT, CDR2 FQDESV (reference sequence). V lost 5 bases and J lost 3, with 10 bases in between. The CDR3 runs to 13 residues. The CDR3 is CASSTDGDYGYTF. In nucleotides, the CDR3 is TGTGCCAGCAGCACGGACGGGGACTATGGCTACACCTTC.

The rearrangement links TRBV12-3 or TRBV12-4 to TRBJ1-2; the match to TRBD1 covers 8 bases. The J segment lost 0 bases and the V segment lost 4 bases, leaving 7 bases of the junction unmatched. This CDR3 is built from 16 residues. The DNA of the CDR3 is TGTGCCAGCAGTTACGGGACAGGCGAAACTAACTATGGCTACACCTTC. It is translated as CASSYGTGETNYGYTF.

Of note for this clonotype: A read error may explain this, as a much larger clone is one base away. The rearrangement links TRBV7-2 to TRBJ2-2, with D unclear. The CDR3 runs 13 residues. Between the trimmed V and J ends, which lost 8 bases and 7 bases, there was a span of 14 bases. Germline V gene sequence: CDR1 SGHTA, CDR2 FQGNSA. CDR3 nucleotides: TGTGCCAGCGGCAAGGGTCGAAGCGGGGAGCTGTTTTTT. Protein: CASGKGRSGELFF. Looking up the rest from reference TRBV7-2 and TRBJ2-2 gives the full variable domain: GAGVSQSPSNKVTEKGKDVELRCDPISGHTALYWYRQSLGQGLEFLIYFQGNSAPDKSGLPSDRFSAERTGGSVSTLTIQRTQQEDSAVYLCASGKGRSGELFFGEGSRLTVL.

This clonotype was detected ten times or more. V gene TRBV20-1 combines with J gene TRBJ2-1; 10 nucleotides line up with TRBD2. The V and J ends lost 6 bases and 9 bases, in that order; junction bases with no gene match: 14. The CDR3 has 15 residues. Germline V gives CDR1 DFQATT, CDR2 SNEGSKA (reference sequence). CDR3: CSARRTASGSGEQFF. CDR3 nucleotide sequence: TGCAGTGCCCGGCGGACGGCTAGCGGGAGTGGTGAGCAGTTCTTC.

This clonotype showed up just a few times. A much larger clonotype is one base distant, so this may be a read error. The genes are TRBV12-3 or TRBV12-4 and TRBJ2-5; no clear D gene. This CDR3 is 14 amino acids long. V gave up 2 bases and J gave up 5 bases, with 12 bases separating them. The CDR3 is CASSLYGDGETQYF. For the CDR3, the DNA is TGTGCCAGCAGTTTATACGGCGACGGGGAGACCCAGTACTTC.

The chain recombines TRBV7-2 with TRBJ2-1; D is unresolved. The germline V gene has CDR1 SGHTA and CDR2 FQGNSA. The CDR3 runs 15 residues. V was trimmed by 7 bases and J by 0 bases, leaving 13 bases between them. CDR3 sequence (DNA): TGTGCCAGCACCTCACCCCAGTTCTCCTACAATGAGCAGTTCTTC. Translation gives CASTSPQFSYNEQFF.

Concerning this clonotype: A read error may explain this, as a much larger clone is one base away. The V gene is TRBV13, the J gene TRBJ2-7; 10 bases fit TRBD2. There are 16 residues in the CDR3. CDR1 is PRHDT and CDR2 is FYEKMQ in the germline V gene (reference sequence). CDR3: CTSSLRTSGRALEQYF. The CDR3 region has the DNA TGTACCAGCAGCTTACGTACGAGCGGGAGGGCCCTCGAGCAGTACTTC. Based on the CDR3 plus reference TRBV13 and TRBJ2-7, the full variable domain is AAGVIQSPRHLIKEKRETATLKCYPIPRHDTVYWYQQGPGQDPQFLISFYEKMQSDKGSIPDRFSAQQFSDYHSELNMSSLELGDSALYFCTSSLRTSGRALEQYFGPGTRLTVT.